Each of the 10 T cell receptor beta chains below was sequenced from the same sample in a study of blood T cell repertoires in COVID-19. Profiled with immunoSEQ multiplex PCR; TCRdb holds only in-frame clones, not every one. The data show nearly 250,000 clones, with more than 75% seen just once and around 6% held by the top ten. Source material: peripheral blood. These receptors were obtained from a woman aged 80 or over with COVID-19, enrolled during active disease.

The rearrangement joins TRBV5-1 to TRBJ1-2, with 7 nucleotides matching TRBD1. CDR1 is SGHRS and CDR2 is YFSETQ in the germline V gene. The CDR3 sequence is 17 residues long. V lost 3 bases, J lost 0 bases, and 11 bases stayed unmatched. As DNA, the CDR3 is TGCGCCAGCAGCTGGAGGGGGACAGACCAAACTAACTATGGCTACACCTTC. This encodes CASSWRGTDQTNYGYTF.

This clone was recorded only once. The chain has TRBV7-9 and TRBJ2-5, with TRBD2 as a possible D gene (5 bases). The CDR3 sequence is 12 residues long. Germline CDR1 SEHNR, CDR2 FQNEAQ (reference sequence). Trimming took 6 bases from V and 5 from J, leaving 10 bases between them. As DNA, the CDR3 is TGTGCCAGCAGAGCCGGGGTCGAGACCCAGTACTTC. This sequence encodes CASRAGVETQYF.

The rearrangement joins TRBV6-5 to TRBJ1-1, with D maybe TRBD1 (6 bases). The V gene lost 5 bases and the J gene lost 7 bases, with 17 bases spanning the gap. This CDR3 is built from 14 residues. CDR1 is MNHEY and CDR2 is SVGAGI in the germline V gene. This CDR3 is CASSISQGLGEAFF. In nucleotides, the CDR3 is TGTGCCAGCAGTATATCACAGGGATTAGGTGAAGCTTTCTTT.

For the CDR3, the DNA is TGTGCCAGCAGCCGTCTAGCGGGGGGGAGCACAGATACGCAGTATTTT. Translated, it gives CASSRLAGGSTDTQYF. The V call is TRBV3-1 (or the pseudogene TRBV3-2), the J call TRBJ2-3, with 12 bases aligning to TRBD2. The length of the CDR3 is 16 residues. Trimming at V came to 4 bases and at J to 0 bases, leaving 2 bases not matched to a gene. The V gene's germline CDR1 is LGHDT and CDR2 YNNKEL (reference sequence).

CDR3 sequence reads: CASSLTGTDNEKLFF. The CDR3 DNA follows: TGTGCCAGCAGCCTCACGGGGACAGATAATGAAAAACTGTTTTTT. The gene calls are TRBV7-9 and TRBJ1-4; 7 positions match TRBD1. The V gene end was trimmed by 5 bases and the J gene end by 4 bases; junction bases not matched to a gene: 7. CDR1 is SEHNR and CDR2 is FQNEAQ in the germline V gene (reference sequence). The CDR3 sequence is 15 residues long. Together with reference TRBV7-9 and TRBJ1-4, the CDR3 gives the full variable domain: DTGVSQNPRHKITKRGQNVTFRCDPISEHNRLYWYRQTLGQGPEFLTYFQNEAQLEKSRLLSDRFSAERPKGSFSTLEIQRTEQGDSAMYLCASSLTGTDNEKLFFGSGTQLSVL.

The V gene is TRBV18, the J gene TRBJ1-1; D may be TRBD1 (6 bases). The CDR3 length is 15 residues. Trimming cost V 0 bases and J 6 bases, with 14 bases left between them. Germline V lookup: CDR1 KGHSH, CDR2 LQKENI. The CDR3 nucleotides are TGTGCCAGCTCACCACCGGGGCAGGGGACGCCTGAAGCTTTCTTT. It is translated as CASSPPGQGTPEAFF.

J is TRBJ1-4 and V is TRBV27; 8 nucleotides align to TRBD1. Trimming cost V 6 bases and J 5 bases; bases outside gene matches: 8. The CDR3 length is 15 residues. Per germline, CDR1 MNHEY and CDR2 SMNVEV (reference sequence). Here the CDR3 reads CASSRSDRVNEKLFF. The CDR3 DNA sequence: TGTGCCAGCAGCCGCTCGGACAGGGTGAATGAAAAACTGTTTTTT.

This clone has a handful of counts. For the CDR3, the DNA is TGTGCCAGCGCGGGGGGGCCAGCCGGGGAGCTGTTTTTT. Protein product: CASAGGPAGELFF. V is TRBV9 and J is TRBJ2-2; TRBD2 aligns across 9 bases. This CDR3 is built from 13 residues. The ends lost 7 bases at V and 6 bases at J; junction bases unmatched: 4. Germline CDR1 SGDLS, CDR2 YYNGEE.

The chain combines TRBV7-8 with TRBJ1-1, with D perhaps TRBD1 (5 bases). The CDR3 is made up of 14 amino acids. V dropped 4 bases and J dropped 0 bases, with 9 bases sitting between them. The germline V gene encodes CDR1 SGHVS and CDR2 FQNEAQ. The chain's CDR3 is CASSSKGMNTEAFF. In nucleotides, the CDR3 is TGTGCCAGCAGCTCCAAGGGGATGAACACTGAAGCTTTCTTT. Using reference TRBV7-8 and TRBJ1-1 for the parts outside the CDR3, the full variable domain is GAGVSQSPRYKVAKRGQDVALRCDPISGHVSLFWYQQALGQGPEFLTYFQNEAQLDKSGLPSDRFFAERPEGSVSTLKIQRTQQEDSAVYLCASSSKGMNTEAFFGQGTRLTVV.

This rearrangement joins TRBV18 to TRBJ2-3, with a tentative D call TRBD1 (5 bases). V dropped 3 bases and J dropped 1 base, with 11 bases sitting between them. The CDR3 consists of 15 residues. Germline values: CDR1 KGHSH, CDR2 LQKENI. CDR3: CASSPPWGGTDTQYF. DNA of the CDR3: TGTGCCAGCTCACCCCCCTGGGGCGGCACAGATACGCAGTATTTT.